In this sample, the clone carrying this TCR beta chain turned up a few times. Its antigen is still unknown. As for treatment: roughly 10-day PBMC culture with coronavirus spike peptide pools or control peptides (ViraFEST assay). The Oncomine TCR Beta short-read assay sequenced DNA from cultured CD4+ T cells. TCRdb processed the PCR reads anew with MiXCR; each CDR3 protein has one entry. The table lists about 15,000 distinct CDR3 sequences, around 55% of them singletons. V was pared by 2 bases and J by 3 bases, with 10 bases between. CDR1 and CDR2 from the germline V gene are MGHDK and SYGVNS. The CDR3 length is 15 residues. These data originate in a study of vaccination and CD4 T cells after COVID-19.

This chain uses TRBV25-1 with TRBJ2-2; TRBD1 is a possible D gene (6 bases). Sequenced: CD4+ T cells from blood, cultured in vitro. The sequence was collected from a human donor who had recovered from COVID-19. The CDR3 here is CASSEQGLHTGELFF. The CDR3 bases are TGTGCCAGCAGTGAACAGGGGCTACACACCGGGGAGCTGTTTTTT.